This record looks at one TCR beta chain sequence and its context. Germline values: CDR1 SGHTA, CDR2 FQGNSA. This CDR3 is built from 15 residues. J gave up 3 bases and V 5 bases, and 7 bases lay outside the gene matches. In the authors' workflow: By means of reference gene primer amplification, nucleated cell counts were estimated. Assay used: immunoSEQ multiplex PCR; TCRdb lists only in-frame clones, some missing. V and J calls and clone size are those listed in that table; D and trimming were worked out from the DNA. The repertoire consists of under 150,000 clones, with more than 75% occurring once and the leading ten covering 3.5% to 5.5%. This sample is part of a study of blood T cell repertoires in COVID-19. Study overall: PBMCs, B-cell-depleted T cells, or T cells provided the cDNA or gDNA that made up the material.

Seattle patient enrollment occurred during active infection, with longitudinal follow-up thereafter. The sequence came from a man between 60 and 75 years old with COVID-19, enrolled during active disease. Sequenced material: peripheral blood. V gene TRBV7-2 combines with J gene TRBJ2-1; TRBD2 aligns across 7 bases. The DNA for the CDR3 is TGTGCCAGCAGCCCTCTAGCGGCCGTCTACAATGAGCAGTTCTTC. This translates into CASSPLAAVYNEQFF.